Below are 29 T cell receptor beta chains sequenced from a single sample in a study of T-cell reconstitution after alpha-beta-depleted transplantation in children. Preparing the TCRbeta library involved the use of unique molecular identifiers. TCRdb fed the PCR reads into MiXCR, producing one record per CDR3 protein. The data show over 200,000 distinct CDR3 sequences, about a sixth seen once. The specimen was PBMCs, mostly from graft donor cells, collected 360 days after TCRalphabeta/CD19-depleted stem cell transplant. The source of these receptors is a male patient between 2 and 15 years old who had a stem cell transplant for acute lymphoblastic leukemia, so the T cells may come from the graft donor.

V is TRBV19 and J is TRBJ1-5; TRBD1 aligns across 10 bases. The germline V gene encodes CDR1 LNHDA and CDR2 SQIVND (reference sequence). J was trimmed by 4 bases and V by 2 bases; bases with no gene match: 5. CDR3 size: 16 residues. Written as DNA, the CDR3 is TGTGCCAGTAGTATAAGGGACAGGGGTCGAAATCAGCCCCAGCATTTT. Amino acid sequence: CASSIRDRGRNQPQHF.

The chain uses TRBV4-2 and TRBJ2-3; 7 nucleotides align to TRBD2. There are 16 residues in the CDR3. Germline loops: CDR1 LGHNA, CDR2 YNFKEQ. J gave up 2 bases and V 3 bases, and 8 bases lay outside the gene matches. CDR3 DNA sequence: TGTGCCAGCAGCCATTGGACTAGTCAAGACACAGATACGCAGTATTTT. Amino acid sequence: CASSHWTSQDTDTQYF.

This clonotype has a handful of counts. The chain carries TRBV5-1 and TRBJ2-7; 7 nucleotides line up with TRBD2. Germline assignment: CDR1 SGHRS and CDR2 YFSETQ. There are 14 residues in the CDR3. The J segment lost 6 bases and the V segment lost 0 bases, leaving 6 bases of the junction unmatched. CDR3 DNA: TGCGCCAGCAGCTTGGAGCGGGATAGGGTCGAGCAGTACTTC. Translation: CASSLERDRVEQYF. The full variable domain, in which reference TRBV5-1 and TRBJ2-7 provide the parts outside the CDR3, is KAGVTQTPRYLIKTRGQQVTLSCSPISGHRSVSWYQQTPGQGLQFLFEYFSETQRNKGNFPGRFSGRQFSNSRSEMNVSTLELGDSALYLCASSLERDRVEQYFGPGTRLTVT.

The V gene is TRBV11-3, the J gene TRBJ2-1, with a weak D call TRBD2 (6 bases). The V end lost 2 bases, the J end lost 2 bases, and 10 bases lay between the germline ends. Looked up from germline, CDR1 is SGHNT and CDR2 is YENEEA. The CDR3 spans 15 residues. The CDR3 region is CASSLMREAYNEQFF. CDR3 nucleotide sequence: TGTGCCAGCAGCTTAATGAGGGAGGCCTACAATGAGCAGTTCTTC.

This chain uses TRBV18 with TRBJ2-7, with D possibly TRBD1 on 6 matching bases. This CDR3 comprises 14 residues. CDR1 is KGHSH, CDR2 LQKENI, per germline. Trimming left V 3 bases short and J 1 base short, with 10 bases between. The CDR3 sequence: CASSPSGQSYEQYF. The CDR3 coding sequence is TGTGCCAGCTCACCCTCCGGACAGTCCTACGAGCAGTACTTC.

This clonotype occurred a few times. This rearrangement joins TRBV12-3 or TRBV12-4 to TRBJ2-1; 7 nucleotides match TRBD1. This CDR3 comprises 13 residues. Trimming at V came to 9 bases and at J to 7 bases, leaving 9 bases not matched to a gene. The CDR3 DNA follows: TGTGCCAGTACAGGGGTAAAATGGAATGAGCAGTTCTTC. This translates into CASTGVKWNEQFF.

This clonotype came up a few times. Here the CDR3 DNA reads TGTGCCAGCAGCTTAGGACAGAAAAATGAAAAACTGTTTTTT. It encodes CASSLGQKNEKLFF. This chain uses TRBV7-9 with TRBJ1-4, with a tentative D call TRBD1 (5 bases). V was shortened by 1 base and J by 5 bases, with 8 bases between the two germline ends. This CDR3 has 14 residues. In germline, CDR1 is SEHNR, CDR2 FQNEAQ (reference sequence).

This clonotype has at least ten counts. The V and J genes are TRBV20-1 and TRBJ1-1; D ambiguous. There are 16 residues in the CDR3. Germline CDR1 reads DFQATT; CDR2 reads SNEGSKA (reference sequence). The DNA of the CDR3 is TGCAGACCGCTAGATGGACGCGGCCAAAGGGTCACTGAAGCTTTCTTT. Protein: CRPLDGRGQRVTEAFF.

In its sample, this clonotype was seen many times. The chain has TRBV28 and TRBJ1-5, with D uncertain. Trimming left V 1 base short and J 5 bases short, with 9 bases between. CDR3 size: 14 residues. The germline V gene encodes CDR1 MDHEN and CDR2 SYDVKM. The CDR3 is CASSLSANHQPQHF. CDR3 nucleotides: TGTGCCAGCAGTTTATCGGCGAACCATCAGCCCCAGCATTTT.

This sequence joins TRBV7-6 and TRBJ2-3; D may be TRBD2 (5 bases). Germline CDR1 is SGHVS and CDR2 is FNYEAQ. Trimming cost V 1 base and J 1 base, with 15 bases left between them. This CDR3 region has 17 residues. CDR3: CASSLEPEGRGTDTQYF. In DNA, the CDR3 is TGTGCCAGCAGCTTAGAACCCGAAGGGCGGGGCACAGATACGCAGTATTTT.

This chain joins TRBV7-6 and TRBJ2-2; 8 positions agree with TRBD2. V lost 3 bases and J lost 4; bases outside the gene matches: 13. CDR3 length: 18 residues. Germline CDR1 is SGHVS and CDR2 is FNYEAQ. CDR3 in amino acids: CASSFSFPPGGPTGELFF. The CDR3 DNA reads as TGTGCCAGCAGCTTCTCTTTTCCCCCGGGGGGGCCCACCGGGGAGCTGTTTTTT.

In this sample, this clonotype turned up a few times. The chain is built from TRBV29-1 and TRBJ1-1; perhaps TRBD1 as D (5 bases). This CDR3 spans 13 amino acids. Germline V gene lookup returns CDR1 SQVTM and CDR2 ANQGSEA. V was cut by 7 bases and J by 1 base, with 13 bases left in between. The CDR3 DNA follows: TGCAGCGCCGCTTTGGGGGGGAACACTGAAGCTTTCTTT. It specifies CSAALGGNTEAFF. Together with reference TRBV29-1 and TRBJ1-1, the CDR3 gives the full variable domain: SAVISQKPSRDICQRGTSLTIQCQVDSQVTMMFWYRQQPGQSLTLIATANQGSEATYESGFVIDKFPISRPNLTFSTLTVSNMSPEDSSIYLCSAALGGNTEAFFGQGTRLTVV.

In this sample, this clonotype turned up a few times. The chain uses TRBV20-1 and TRBJ2-7; a weak D match, TRBD1 (5 bases). This CDR3 is 12 amino acids long. CDR1 is DFQATT and CDR2 is SNEGSKA in the germline V gene (reference sequence). V was shortened by 4 bases and J by 1 base, with 8 bases between the two germline ends. In DNA, the CDR3 is TGCAGTGCTAAAGGGGTATCCTACGAGCAGTACTTC. It is translated as CSAKGVSYEQYF.

The chain joins TRBV7-9 to TRBJ2-3, with 9 nucleotides matching TRBD1. Germline assignment: CDR1 SEHNR and CDR2 FQNEAQ (reference sequence). The CDR3 covers 17 residues. The V and J ends lost 2 bases and 4 bases, in that order; junction bases with no gene match: 10. CDR3 sequence: CASSLRRDRVFADTQYF. CDR3 bases: TGTGCCAGCAGCTTAAGACGGGACAGGGTCTTTGCAGATACGCAGTATTTT.

The rearrangement joins TRBV5-5 to TRBJ2-3, with 7 nucleotides matching TRBD1. Per germline, CDR1 SGHKS and CDR2 YYEKEE (reference sequence). The CDR3 length is 13 residues. The V segment lost 7 bases and the J segment 3 bases; nucleotides outside the gene matches: 5. The CDR3 sequence is CASEGQKTDTQYF. DNA of the CDR3: TGTGCCAGCGAGGGACAGAAGACAGATACGCAGTATTTT.

V gene TRBV10-3 combines with J gene TRBJ1-1; tentative D call: TRBD1 (5 bases). This CDR3 is 13 amino acids long. CDR1 is ENHRY and CDR2 is SYGVKD in the germline V gene. The V end lost 2 bases, the J end lost 1 base, and 5 bases lay between the germline ends. DNA of the CDR3: TGTGCCATCAGTGAGCAGGGGAACACTGAAGCTTTCTTT. Its protein product is CAISEQGNTEAFF.

The chain's CDR3 is CASSGSGRSYEQYF. In DNA, the CDR3 is TGTGCCAGCAGCGGCTCCGGGAGGTCCTACGAGCAGTACTTC. The V call is TRBV21-1, the J call TRBJ2-7. TRBV21-1 is an annotated pseudogene. The CDR3 consists of 14 residues.

The V call is TRBV7-9, the J call TRBJ1-2, with D maybe TRBD1 (5 bases). CDR1 is SEHNR and CDR2 is FQNEAQ in the germline V gene (reference sequence). There are 12 residues in the CDR3. V was cut by 4 bases and J by 6 bases, with 9 bases left in between. The CDR3 sequence is CASSSTVDGYTF. CDR3 nucleotide sequence: TGTGCCAGCAGCTCGACAGTGGATGGCTACACCTTC.

For the CDR3, the DNA is TGTGCCAGCAGTGCCGGACTGGACTCTAATGAAAAACTGTTTTTT. This sequence encodes CASSAGLDSNEKLFF. The V and J genes are TRBV6-1 and TRBJ1-4; the D is unclear. Germline CDR1 and CDR2: MNHNS and SASEGT. V lost 4 bases and J 3 bases, leaving 12 bases between the germline ends. This CDR3 is built from 15 residues.

The chain recombines TRBV18 with TRBJ1-2, with 7 bases that match TRBD1. Per germline, CDR1 KGHSH and CDR2 LQKENI. With V trimmed by 5 bases and J by 6 bases, 6 bases remained unmatched. The CDR3 has 13 residues. CDR3 loop: CASSGTEGNGYTF. CDR3 coding DNA: TGTGCCAGCTCAGGGACAGAGGGGAATGGCTACACCTTC.

The V and J genes are TRBV7-2 and TRBJ2-5, with D unclear. CDR1 is SGHTA, CDR2 FQGNSA, per germline. Trimming pared 6 bases from V and 7 bases from J, leaving 9 bases between. This CDR3 region has 11 residues. Written as DNA, the CDR3 is TGTGCCAGCAGTAATGGTGGGACCCAGTACTTC. This codes for CASSNGGTQYF.

This clonotype was picked up a small number of times. The chain joins TRBV20-1 to TRBJ1-2, with 7 bases matching TRBD1. This CDR3 region has 12 residues. J lost 8 bases, V lost 1 base, and 4 bases had no gene match. Germline CDR1 DFQATT, CDR2 SNEGSKA (reference sequence). In DNA form, the CDR3 reads TGCAGTGCTAGAGTAGTCAGGGGGGGCTACACCTTC. It translates to CSARVVRGGYTF.

The table lists this clonotype with many counts. This sequence joins TRBV12-3 or TRBV12-4 and TRBJ2-5; tentative D call: TRBD1 (6 bases). V was trimmed by 3 bases and J by 5 bases, leaving 10 bases between them. This CDR3 has 13 residues. This chain's CDR3 is CASSFAGAETQYF. For the CDR3, the DNA is TGTGCCAGCAGTTTCGCAGGGGCTGAGACCCAGTACTTC.

Many counts were recorded for this clonotype. The V call is TRBV10-1, the J call TRBJ2-7; 7 bases are a match to TRBD1. CDR1 WNHNN and CDR2 SYGVQD come from the germline V gene (reference sequence). V lost 2 bases to trimming and J lost 3 bases; unmatched junction nucleotides: 7. There are 15 residues in the CDR3. CDR3 coding DNA: TGCGCCAGCAGTGAGGGGGACAGCACCTACTACGAGCAGTACTTC. Protein sequence: CASSEGDSTYYEQYF.

This sequence joins TRBV5-1 and TRBJ2-2, with D possibly TRBD2 on 7 matching bases. The length of the CDR3 is 15 residues. Germline V CDR1 and CDR2: SGHRS, YFSETQ. V lost 5 bases and J lost 3, with 14 bases in between. CDR3 sequence: CASRETGGYTGELFF. The CDR3 region has the DNA TGCGCCAGCAGAGAGACGGGGGGCTACACCGGGGAGCTGTTTTTT.

There are a few counts of this clonotype. This chain connects TRBV29-1 to TRBJ2-1; 14 positions agree with TRBD2. The germline gives CDR1 SQVTM, CDR2 ANQGSEA. The CDR3 is made up of 17 amino acids. Losses at the gene ends were 4 bases for V and 2 bases for J; bases not matched to a gene: 7. CDR3 loop: CSVAGTSGGPTYNEQFF. In DNA, the CDR3 is TGCAGCGTTGCTGGGACTAGCGGGGGCCCCACCTACAATGAGCAGTTCTTC.

The chain carries TRBV5-1 and TRBJ2-2, with TRBD1 matching 11 bases. The J segment lost 5 bases and the V segment lost 4 bases, leaving 4 bases of the junction unmatched. In germline, CDR1 is SGHRS, CDR2 YFSETQ. CDR3 length: 15 residues. CDR3 DNA sequence: TGCGCCAGCAGCGGACAGGGGGCGCTTACCGGGGAGCTGTTTTTT. Protein product: CASSGQGALTGELFF.

The rearrangement uses TRBV28 and TRBJ2-1; D might be TRBD1 or TRBD2, each matching 6 bases. The germline V and J ends were trimmed by 6 bases and 4 bases, with 25 bases remaining between them. The V gene's germline CDR1 is MDHEN and CDR2 SYDVKM. This CDR3 spans 18 amino acids. CDR3 sequence (DNA): TGTGCCAGCAGAGCATTCGTACAGGGAGGTCTCTTGTACAATGAGCAGTTCTTC. It codes for CASRAFVQGGLLYNEQFF.

The sample holds a few counts of this clonotype. The CDR3 bases are TGTGCCAGCAGTCTAACTAGCGGGGGCCCCAATGAGCAGTTCTTC. This gives the protein CASSLTSGGPNEQFF. This chain connects TRBV12-3 or TRBV12-4 to TRBJ2-1; 11 positions agree with TRBD2. CDR3 size: 15 residues. The trim removed 5 bases at V and 6 bases at J, leaving 6 bases unmatched.